This T cell receptor (beta chain) appears in the sequencing data of a study of T-cell reconstitution after alpha-beta-depleted transplantation in children. Trimming stripped 2 bases from V and 2 bases from J, with 14 bases between. The germline V gene has CDR1 SGHRS and CDR2 YFSETQ. The CDR3 loop spans 16 amino acids. Preparation of the TCRbeta library was carried out with unique molecular identifiers. TCRdb independently ran MiXCR on the PCR reads; one entry per CDR3 protein. The table shows around 400,000 distinct CDR3 sequences, with about a fifth occurring only once. The TCR originated in a human donor who donated a stem cell graft to a child with acute myeloid leukemia. The V gene is TRBV5-1, the J gene TRBJ1-5; D gene uncertain. The material was PBMCs from the stem cell graft donor, obtained from the stem cell graft. The CDR3 is CASSLGPPSGNQPQHF. In DNA, the CDR3 is TGCGCCAGCAGCTTAGGACCCCCGAGTGGCAATCAGCCCCAGCATTTT.